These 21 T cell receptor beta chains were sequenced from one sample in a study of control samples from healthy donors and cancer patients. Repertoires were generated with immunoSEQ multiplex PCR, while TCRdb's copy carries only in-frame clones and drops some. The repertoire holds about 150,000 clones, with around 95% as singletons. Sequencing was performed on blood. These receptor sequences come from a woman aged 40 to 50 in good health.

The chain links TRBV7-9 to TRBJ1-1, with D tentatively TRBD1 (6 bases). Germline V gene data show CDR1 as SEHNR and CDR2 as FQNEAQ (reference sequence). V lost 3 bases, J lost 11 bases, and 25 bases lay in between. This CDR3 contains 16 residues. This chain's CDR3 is CASSFPSGRQQGEAFF. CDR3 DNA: TGTGCCAGCAGCTTTCCAAGCGGACGGCAACAGGGCGAGGCTTTCTTT. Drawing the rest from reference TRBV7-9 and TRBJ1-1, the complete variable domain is DTGVSQNPRHKITKRGQNVTFRCDPISEHNRLYWYRQTLGQGPEFLTYFQNEAQLEKSRLLSDRFSAERPKGSFSTLEIQRTEQGDSAMYLCASSFPSGRQQGEAFFGQGTRLTVV.

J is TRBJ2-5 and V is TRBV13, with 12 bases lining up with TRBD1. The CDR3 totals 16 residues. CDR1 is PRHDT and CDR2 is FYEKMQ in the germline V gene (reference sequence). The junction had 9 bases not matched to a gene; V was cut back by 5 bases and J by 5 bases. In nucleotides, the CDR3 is TGTGCCAGCAGCGCTTGGGACAGGGGGCAGGTGGAGACCCAGTACTTC. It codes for CASSAWDRGQVETQYF.

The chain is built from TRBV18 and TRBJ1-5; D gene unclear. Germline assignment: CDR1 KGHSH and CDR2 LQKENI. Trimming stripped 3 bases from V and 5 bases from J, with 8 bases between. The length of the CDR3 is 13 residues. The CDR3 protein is CASSPGSYQPQHF. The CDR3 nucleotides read TGTGCCAGCTCACCTGGGAGTTATCAGCCCCAGCATTTT. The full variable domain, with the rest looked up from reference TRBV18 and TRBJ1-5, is NAGVMQNPRHLVRRRGQEARLRCSPMKGHSHVYWYRQLPEEGLKFMVYLQKENIIDESGMPKERFSAEFPKEGPSILRIQQVVRGDSAAYFCASSPGSYQPQHFGDGTRLSIL.

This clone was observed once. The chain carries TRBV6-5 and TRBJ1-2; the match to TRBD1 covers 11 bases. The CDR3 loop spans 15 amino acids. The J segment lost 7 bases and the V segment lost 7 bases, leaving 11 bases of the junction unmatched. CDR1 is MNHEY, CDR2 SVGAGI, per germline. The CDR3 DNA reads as TGTGCCAGCACCCCGACGCCGGGACAGGGGGTTGGCTACACCTTC. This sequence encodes CASTPTPGQGVGYTF.

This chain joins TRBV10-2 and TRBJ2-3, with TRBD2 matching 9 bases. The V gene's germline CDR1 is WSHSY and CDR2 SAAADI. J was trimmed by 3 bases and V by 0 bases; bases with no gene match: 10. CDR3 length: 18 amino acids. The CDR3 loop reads CASSESVLAGGWTDTQYF. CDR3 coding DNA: TGCGCCAGCAGTGAGTCAGTGCTGGCGGGAGGGTGGACAGATACGCAGTATTTT.

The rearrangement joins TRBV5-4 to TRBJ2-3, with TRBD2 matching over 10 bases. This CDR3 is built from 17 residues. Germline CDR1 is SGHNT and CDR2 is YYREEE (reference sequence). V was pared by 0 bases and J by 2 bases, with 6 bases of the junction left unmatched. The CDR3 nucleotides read TGTGCCAGCAGCTTGGACAGTACTAGCGGGGTCACAGATACGCAGTATTTT. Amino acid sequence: CASSLDSTSGVTDTQYF. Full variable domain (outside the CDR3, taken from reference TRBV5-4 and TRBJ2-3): ETGVTQSPTHLIKTRGQQVTLRCSSQSGHNTVSWYQQALGQGPQFIFQYYREEENGRGNFPPRFSGLQFPNYSSELNVNALELDDSALYLCASSLDSTSGVTDTQYFGPGTRLTVL.

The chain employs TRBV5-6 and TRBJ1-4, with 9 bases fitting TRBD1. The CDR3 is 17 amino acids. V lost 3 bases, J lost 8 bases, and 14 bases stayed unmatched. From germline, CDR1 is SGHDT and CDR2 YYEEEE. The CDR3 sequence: CASSWAGTGSPREKLFF. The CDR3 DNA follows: TGTGCCAGCAGCTGGGCCGGGACAGGGAGCCCGAGGGAAAAACTGTTTTTT.

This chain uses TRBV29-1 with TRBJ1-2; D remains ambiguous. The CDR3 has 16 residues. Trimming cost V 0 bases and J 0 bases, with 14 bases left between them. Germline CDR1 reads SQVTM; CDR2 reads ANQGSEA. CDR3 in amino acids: CSVEDRSGATNYGYTF. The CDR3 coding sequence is TGCAGCGTTGAAGATAGATCAGGAGCTACTAACTATGGCTACACCTTC.

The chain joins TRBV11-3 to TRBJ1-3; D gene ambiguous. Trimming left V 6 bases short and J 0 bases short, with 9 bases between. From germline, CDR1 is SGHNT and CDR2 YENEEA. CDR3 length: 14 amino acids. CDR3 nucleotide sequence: TGTGCCAGCAGTACGGGAATCTCTGGAAACACCATATATTTT. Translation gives CASSTGISGNTIYF.

Here the CDR3 reads CASSMSSANTEAFF. In DNA, the CDR3 is TGTGCCAGTAGTATGAGCAGTGCCAACACTGAAGCTTTCTTT. The gene calls are TRBV19 and TRBJ1-1; D ambiguous. V lost 3 bases and J 2 bases, leaving 10 bases between the germline ends. Germline CDR1 is LNHDA and CDR2 is SQIVND (reference sequence). The CDR3 contains 14 residues.

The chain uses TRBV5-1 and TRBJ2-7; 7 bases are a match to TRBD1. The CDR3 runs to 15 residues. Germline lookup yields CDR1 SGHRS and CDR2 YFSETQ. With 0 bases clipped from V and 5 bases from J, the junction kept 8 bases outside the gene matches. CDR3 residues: CASSLGVTGSHEQYF. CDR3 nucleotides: TGCGCCAGCAGCTTGGGGGTGACAGGGAGCCACGAGCAGTACTTC.

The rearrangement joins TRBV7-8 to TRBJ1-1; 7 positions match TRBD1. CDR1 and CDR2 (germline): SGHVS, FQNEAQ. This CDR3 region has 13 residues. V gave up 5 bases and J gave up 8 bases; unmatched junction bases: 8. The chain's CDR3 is CASSPHRDSEAFF. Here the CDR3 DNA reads TGTGCCAGCAGCCCTCATCGGGACAGCGAAGCTTTCTTT.

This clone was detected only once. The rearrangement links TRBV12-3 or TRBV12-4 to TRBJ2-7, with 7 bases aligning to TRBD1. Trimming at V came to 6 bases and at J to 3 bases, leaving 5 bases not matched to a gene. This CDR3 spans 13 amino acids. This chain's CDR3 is CASSPTGSYEQYF. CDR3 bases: TGTGCCAGCAGCCCGACAGGGAGCTACGAGCAGTACTTC.

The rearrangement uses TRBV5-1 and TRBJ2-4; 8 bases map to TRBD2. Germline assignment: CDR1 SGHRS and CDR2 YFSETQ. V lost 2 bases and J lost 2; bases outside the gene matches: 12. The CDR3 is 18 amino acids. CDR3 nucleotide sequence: TGCGCCAGCAGCTTCCGGGAGGGGACTTTCCTGTCCAAAAACATTCAGTACTTC. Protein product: CASSFREGTFLSKNIQYF.

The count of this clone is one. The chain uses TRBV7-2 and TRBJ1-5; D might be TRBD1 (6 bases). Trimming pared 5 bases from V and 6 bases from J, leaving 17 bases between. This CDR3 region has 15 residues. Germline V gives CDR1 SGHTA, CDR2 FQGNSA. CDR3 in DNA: TGTGCCAGCAGCGCATCAACAACAGGGTTTCAGCCCCAGCATTTT. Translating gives CASSASTTGFQPQHF.

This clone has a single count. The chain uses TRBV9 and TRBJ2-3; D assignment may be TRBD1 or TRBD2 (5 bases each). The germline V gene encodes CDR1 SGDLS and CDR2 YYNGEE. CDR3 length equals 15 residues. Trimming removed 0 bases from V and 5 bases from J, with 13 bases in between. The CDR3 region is CASSVVRGGEDTQYF. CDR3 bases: TGTGCCAGCAGCGTAGTGAGGGGTGGAGAAGATACGCAGTATTTT.

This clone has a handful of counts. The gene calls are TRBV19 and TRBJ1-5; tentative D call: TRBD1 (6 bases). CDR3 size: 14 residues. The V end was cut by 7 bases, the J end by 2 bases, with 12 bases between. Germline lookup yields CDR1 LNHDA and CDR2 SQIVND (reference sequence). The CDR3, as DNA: TGTGCCAGTAAGTCAGGGGTGGGCAATCAGCCCCAGCATTTT. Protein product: CASKSGVGNQPQHF.

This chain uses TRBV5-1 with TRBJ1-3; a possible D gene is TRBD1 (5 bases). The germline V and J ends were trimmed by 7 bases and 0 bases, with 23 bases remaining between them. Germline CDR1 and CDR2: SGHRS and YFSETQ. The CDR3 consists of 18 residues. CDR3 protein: CASFGSSTDSSSGNTIYF. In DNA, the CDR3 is TGCGCCAGCTTCGGTTCCTCGACAGATTCTTCCTCTGGAAACACCATATATTTT.

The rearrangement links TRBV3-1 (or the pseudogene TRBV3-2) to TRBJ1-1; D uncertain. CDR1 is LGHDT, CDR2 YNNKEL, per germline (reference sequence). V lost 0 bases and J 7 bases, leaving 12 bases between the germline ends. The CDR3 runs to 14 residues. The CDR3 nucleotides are TGTGCCAGCAGCCAAGAGGCCAGTCCTAGTGAAGCTTTCTTT. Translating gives CASSQEASPSEAFF.

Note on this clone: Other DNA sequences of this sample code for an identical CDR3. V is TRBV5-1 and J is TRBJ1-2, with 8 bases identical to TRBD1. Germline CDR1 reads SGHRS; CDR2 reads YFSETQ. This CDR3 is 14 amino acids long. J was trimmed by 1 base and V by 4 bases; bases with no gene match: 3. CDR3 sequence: CASSRDRGNYGYTF. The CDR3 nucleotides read TGCGCCAGCAGCCGCGACAGGGGTAACTATGGCTACACCTTC.

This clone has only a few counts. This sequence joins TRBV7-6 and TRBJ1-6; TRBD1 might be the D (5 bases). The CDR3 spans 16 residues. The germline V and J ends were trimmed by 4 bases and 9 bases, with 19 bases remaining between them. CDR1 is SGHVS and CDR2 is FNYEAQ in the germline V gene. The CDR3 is CASSSSGPGSGSPLHF. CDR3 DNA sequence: TGTGCCAGCAGCTCCTCGGGGCCTGGGTCAGGTTCACCCCTCCACTTT.